The 25 T cell receptor beta chains given below trace back to one sample, sequenced in a study of tumor-infiltrating lymphocytes in primary liver carcinoma. The blood RNA (from unsorted whole blood) was obtained, and germline DNA was also extracted. A primer matching the constant region was used to make TCR beta cDNA from 500 ng of total RNA. Each TCR beta library was derived from three nested multiplex PCR rounds that employed slightly modified ARM-PCR. The first two PCR rounds, roughly 10 cycles each, used TRBV1-TRBV30 forward primers and a C-beta reverse primer. MiXCR, run by TCRdb on the multiplex PCR reads, gives a single entry per CDR3 protein. The sample carries roughly 180,000 distinct CDR3 sequences, 60% recorded once. The material sequenced was peripheral blood. The source is a man aged 40-50 years with primary liver carcinoma and hepatitis B virus infection.

This chain joins TRBV11-2 and TRBJ1-1, with D tentatively TRBD1 (6 bases). Trimming took off 10 bases at V and 3 bases at J, with 15 bases between the two ends. This CDR3 contains 13 residues. Germline CDR1 and CDR2: SGHAT and FQNNGV. The CDR3 nucleotides are TGTGCCAACAATAGGAACAGGGACACTGAAGCTTTCTTT. Amino acids: CANNRNRDTEAFF. The variable domain in full, completed from reference TRBV11-2 and TRBJ1-1, reads EAGVAQSPRYKIIEKRQSVAFWCNPISGHATLYWYQQILGQGPKLLIQFQNNGVVDDSQLPKDRFSAERLKGVDSTLKIQPAKLEDSAVYLCANNRNRDTEAFFGQGTRLTVV.

This clonotype was detected a few times. This rearrangement joins TRBV12-3 or TRBV12-4 to TRBJ2-5; 9 bases map to TRBD1. The CDR3 contains 16 residues. With V trimmed by 6 bases and J by 2 bases, 10 bases remained unmatched. The CDR3 nucleotides are TGTGCCAGCAGCCCCGATCTGGGGACAGGGCAAGAGACCCAGTACTTC. This sequence encodes CASSPDLGTGQETQYF.

The chain has TRBV5-5 and TRBJ1-1; 12 nucleotides agree with TRBD1. CDR3 length: 21 amino acids. Trimming cost V 5 bases and J 2 bases; bases outside gene matches: 22. The V gene's germline CDR1 is SGHKS and CDR2 YYEKEE (reference sequence). For the CDR3, the DNA is TGTGCCAGCAGTCAAGCCAATCCGGGACAGGGGGCGATACTGTTTAACACTGAAGCTTTCTTT. This codes for CASSQANPGQGAILFNTEAFF.

The chain is built from TRBV6-5 and TRBJ1-5, with D hard to call. There are 9 residues in the CDR3. The V end lost 9 bases, the J end lost 4 bases, and 1 base lay between the germline ends. Germline V gene sequence: CDR1 MNHEY, CDR2 SVGAGI. CDR3 coding DNA: TGTGCCAGAAATCAGCCCCAGCATTTT. Its translation: CARNQPQHF.

This clonotype has a single count. The V call is TRBV5-5, the J call TRBJ2-3, with D possibly being TRBD2 (5 bases). Trimming stripped 4 bases from V and 12 bases from J, with 18 bases between. The CDR3 extends over 13 amino acids. The V gene's germline CDR1 is SGHKS and CDR2 YYEKEE (reference sequence). CDR3 amino acids: CASSPFSTGGQYF. For the CDR3, the DNA is TGTGCCAGCAGCCCCTTTTCTACCGGAGGTCAGTATTTT. The full variable domain, rest sourced from reference TRBV5-5 and TRBJ2-3, is DAGVTQSPTHLIKTRGQQVTLRCSPISGHKSVSWYQQVLGQGPQFIFQYYEKEERGRGNFPDRFSARQFPNYSSELNVNALLLGDSALYLCASSPFSTGGQYFGPGTRLTVL.

For this clonotype: An end of the junction differs from the germline gene, which may be a read error. The chain recombines TRBV29-1 with TRBJ2-1, with TRBD2 matching over 14 bases. This CDR3 contains 17 residues. CDR1 is SQVTM and CDR2 is ANQGSEA in the germline V gene. CDR3 coding DNA: TGCAGCGTTGAGACTAGCGGGAGGGATAGCGCCTACTATGAGCAGTTCTTC. It is translated as CSVETSGRDSAYYEQFF.

V gene TRBV2 combines with J gene TRBJ2-7, with a tentative D call TRBD2 (6 bases). Germline V gene lookup returns CDR1 SNHLY and CDR2 FYNNEI. Trimming stripped 5 bases from V and 7 bases from J, with 18 bases between. The CDR3 contains 14 residues. CDR3 DNA sequence: TGTGCCAGCAGTTTTCGACTAGTCCTGAGGGAGCAGTACTTC. Translated: CASSFRLVLREQYF.

This sequence joins TRBV12-3 or TRBV12-4 and TRBJ1-1; D unresolved. This CDR3 spans 12 amino acids. Trimming removed 6 bases at V and 0 bases at J, with 5 bases between. The CDR3: CASRAMNTEAFF. The CDR3 bases are TGTGCCAGCAGAGCAATGAACACTGAAGCTTTCTTT.

The rearrangement uses TRBV12-3 or TRBV12-4 and TRBJ1-1; TRBD1 agrees at 7 bases. J was trimmed by 7 bases and V by 6 bases; bases with no gene match: 11. There are 14 residues in the CDR3. CDR3 amino acids: CASSGDRVIREAFF. The CDR3 DNA follows: TGTGCCAGCAGCGGTGACAGGGTGATCCGTGAAGCTTTCTTT.

The rearrangement uses TRBV6-5 and TRBJ2-7; the match to TRBD1 covers 8 bases. The germline V gene encodes CDR1 MNHEY and CDR2 SVGAGI. The CDR3 contains 16 residues. J was trimmed by 2 bases and V by 0 bases; bases with no gene match: 6. CDR3 amino acids: CASSYSKPTGAYEQYF. In DNA, the CDR3 is TGTGCCAGCAGTTACTCGAAGCCGACAGGGGCCTACGAGCAGTACTTC.

This clonotype was recorded many times. This chain uses TRBV29-1 with TRBJ2-1; the D gene is possibly TRBD1 (6 bases). The CDR3 sequence is 11 residues long. Between the trimmed V and J ends, which lost 7 bases and 9 bases, there was a span of 13 bases. The germline V gene has CDR1 SQVTM and CDR2 ANQGSEA. The CDR3 DNA reads as TGCAGCGCAGGGGTTGCGGGTGAGCAGTTCTTC. Protein: CSAGVAGEQFF.

The CDR3 coding sequence is TGCAGCGTTGTGCCTTCAGGACTAGCGGGCACAGATACGCAGTATTTT. Its translation is CSVVPSGLAGTDTQYF. The chain employs TRBV29-1 and TRBJ2-3, with 10 bases aligning to TRBD2. The CDR3 totals 16 residues. Germline CDR1 is SQVTM and CDR2 is ANQGSEA. J lost 1 base, V lost 4 bases, and 8 bases had no gene match.

The V and J genes are TRBV29-1 and TRBJ2-3, with D perhaps being TRBD1 or TRBD2 (6 bases each). The CDR3 is made up of 14 amino acids. The germline gives CDR1 SQVTM, CDR2 ANQGSEA. The V end lost 6 bases, the J end lost 4 bases, and 17 bases lay between the germline ends. CDR3 DNA sequence: TGCAGCGTCCCAAAGTCGGGGGCCCCAGATACGCAGTATTTT. This codes for CSVPKSGAPDTQYF.

This clonotype was counted at least ten times. V usage is TRBV6-5 and J usage is TRBJ2-1; 8 bases agree with TRBD2. This CDR3 has 15 amino acids. V dropped 4 bases and J dropped 9; count of bases not matched to a gene: 11. Germline CDR1 reads MNHEY; CDR2 reads SVGAGI. CDR3 coding DNA: TGTGCCAGCAGTTCCCTCGGAAGCGGGAGCACTGAGCAGTTCTTC. Protein product: CASSSLGSGSTEQFF.

The V call is TRBV6-5, the J call TRBJ2-3; D may be TRBD2 (7 bases). Germline V gene lookup returns CDR1 MNHEY and CDR2 SVGAGI. The CDR3 length is 19 residues. The ends were cut back, 7 bases at V and 0 bases at J, with 26 bases in the middle. The CDR3 reads CASTPEGGGGGVSTDTQYF. Here the CDR3 DNA reads TGTGCCAGCACCCCGGAAGGGGGAGGGGGAGGGGTCAGCACAGATACGCAGTATTTT.

This clonotype was found once. The chain uses TRBV5-6 and TRBJ2-7, with 8 bases that match TRBD2. Germline loops: CDR1 SGHDT, CDR2 YYEEEE. CDR3 length equals 17 residues. Trimming removed 4 bases from V and 4 bases from J; junction bases left unmatched: 16. This CDR3 reads CASSHTSGLKPLYEQYF. The DNA for the CDR3 is TGTGCCAGCAGCCATACTAGCGGACTCAAGCCATTGTACGAGCAGTACTTC.

This clonotype has a handful of counts. This chain uses TRBV4-1 with TRBJ1-2; D possibly corresponds to TRBD1 (5 bases). Per the germline V gene, CDR1 is MGHRA and CDR2 is YSYEKL. CDR3 size: 15 residues. V was trimmed by 0 bases and J by 0 bases, leaving 8 bases between them. The CDR3: CASSQEGVTNYGYTF. The CDR3 coding sequence is TGCGCCAGCAGCCAAGAGGGGGTTACTAACTATGGCTACACCTTC.

A single count supports this clonotype. A read error is possible here, since a much larger clone lies one base away. The chain joins TRBV7-9 to TRBJ2-7, with D perhaps matching TRBD2 (5 bases). The germline V gene has CDR1 SEHNR and CDR2 FQNEAQ (reference sequence). V lost 5 bases, J lost 3 bases, and 14 bases lay in between. The CDR3 extends over 14 amino acids. CDR3 nucleotide sequence: TGTGCCAGCAGCCAGCCCCGGAGGAGCTACGAGCAGTACTTC. This codes for CASSQPRRSYEQYF.

The chain uses TRBV12-3 or TRBV12-4 and TRBJ1-6; the match to TRBD1 covers 10 bases. V trimming: 4 bases; J trimming: 12 bases; junction bases outside the gene matches: 3. This CDR3 has 13 amino acids. CDR3: CASSSGTGEPLHF. In nucleotides, the CDR3 is TGTGCCAGCAGTTCCGGGACAGGGGAACCCCTCCACTTT.

On this clonotype: Compared with germline, one end of the junction differs, possibly owing to a read error. The chain carries TRBV11-2 and TRBJ1-2; tentatively, D is TRBD1 (5 bases). The germline CDR1 and CDR2 sequences are SGHAT and FQNNGV. The CDR3 loop spans 13 amino acids. Here the CDR3 DNA reads TGTGCCAGCAACTTACTCAGGGATGTAGACTACACCTTC. It specifies CASNLLRDVDYTF.

On this clonotype: No conserved phenylalanine or tryptophan is present at the end of the CDR3, so a read error is the likely explanation. J is TRBJ1-1 and V is TRBV12-3 or TRBV12-4, with 8 bases aligning to TRBD1. With 5 bases clipped from V and 3 bases from J, the junction kept 11 bases outside the gene matches. The CDR3 is 16 amino acids. CDR3 coding DNA: TGTGCCAGCAGTCCCAGCCCGGGACAGGCCGACACTGAAGCTTTCCTT. It yields the protein CASSPSPGQADTEAFL.

As for this clonotype: At one boundary the junction diverges from the germline segment, which might be a read error. CDR3 nucleotide sequence: TGTGCCAGTTGGTTGGACAGGTCCTACAATGAGCAGCTCTTC. This translates into CASWLDRSYNEQLF. This rearrangement joins TRBV11-2 to TRBJ2-1; 7 bases align to TRBD1. The germline gives CDR1 SGHAT, CDR2 FQNNGV. This CDR3 is 14 amino acids long.

Turning to this clonotype: The junction differs from germline at one of its ends, possibly a read error. The CDR3 loop is CASTRLAGEVGELFF. The DNA of the CDR3 is TGCGCCAGCACCCGACTAGCGGGAGAGGTCGGGGAGCTGTTTTTT. V usage is TRBV7-8 and J usage is TRBJ2-2, with TRBD2 matching 12 bases. Germline lookup yields CDR1 SGHVS and CDR2 FQNEAQ. This CDR3 spans 15 amino acids.

The chain joins TRBV4-2 to TRBJ1-2; D is uncertain. The V end lost 1 base, the J end lost 7 bases, and 10 bases lay between the germline ends. The CDR3 has 13 amino acids. The germline CDR1 and CDR2 sequences are LGHNA and YNFKEQ. The CDR3 spells CASSQVGGSGYTF. In DNA, the CDR3 is TGTGCCAGCAGCCAAGTCGGCGGGAGTGGCTACACCTTC.

The gene calls are TRBV6-1 and TRBJ2-2; TRBD1 might be the D (6 bases). The germline CDR1 and CDR2 sequences are MNHNS and SASEGT. V lost 8 bases to trimming and J lost 6 bases, with 19 bases between them. This CDR3 spans 15 amino acids. In DNA, the CDR3 is TGTGCCAGCGGTAAAGACAGGTCGGGTCCCGGGGAGCTGTTTTTT. Protein sequence: CASGKDRSGPGELFF.